This note documents a single T cell receptor beta chain sequence. Its antigen is not known. The record originates from a study of cytomegalovirus exposure and HLA in healthy donors. This PCR relied on a set of 60 Vbeta primers and 13 Jbeta primers. TCRdb's copy holds only in-frame clones and misses some; the assay was immunoSEQ multiplex PCR. The data hold around 300,000 clones, with roughly 90% observed a single time. General observations from the study: The authors later found TCR association rates varying by HLA locus, with DRB1 most and HLA-C fewest. Later, an analysis found that common viral pathogens appeared to be linked with several of the most significant clusters. Most TCR beta V segments were productive about 90% or about 30% of the time in an earlier analysis.

CDR1 is MNHEY, CDR2 SVGAGI, per germline. CDR3 length: 13 residues. With 5 bases clipped from V and 6 bases from J, the junction kept 5 bases outside the gene matches. This chain connects TRBV6-5 to TRBJ2-7, with 9 nucleotides matching TRBD1. The receptor was isolated from a woman aged 18-29 years in good health and CMV-seronegative. Sequences were obtained from PBMCs. This chain's CDR3 is CASSRDRVSEQYF. As DNA, the CDR3 is TGTGCCAGCAGTCGGGACAGGGTCTCCGAGCAGTACTTC.